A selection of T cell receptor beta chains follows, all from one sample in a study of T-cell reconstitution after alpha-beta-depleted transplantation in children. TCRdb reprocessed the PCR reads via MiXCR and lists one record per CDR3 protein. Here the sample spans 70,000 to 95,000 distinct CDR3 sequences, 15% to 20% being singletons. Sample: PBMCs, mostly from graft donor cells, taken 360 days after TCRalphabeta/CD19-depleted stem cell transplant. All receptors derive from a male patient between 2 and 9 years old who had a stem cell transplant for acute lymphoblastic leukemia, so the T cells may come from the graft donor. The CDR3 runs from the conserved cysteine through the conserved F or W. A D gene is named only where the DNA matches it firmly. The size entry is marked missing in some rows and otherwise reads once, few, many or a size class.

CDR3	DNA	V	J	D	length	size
CASSLALAGGTKQFF	TGTGCCAGCAGTTTAGCGCTAGCGGGAGGGACAAAGCAGTTCTTC	TRBV12-3/TRBV12-4	TRBJ2-1	TRBD2	15	-
CASSNRTTGPAQYF	TGTGCCAGCAGTAACCGGACCACGGGCCCGGCTCAGTACTTC	TRBV27	TRBJ2-5	-	14	-
CASSSRSSLAESWDF	TGTGCCAGCAGCTCCCGAAGCTCACTAGCGGAAAGCTGGGACTTC	TRBV11-2	TRBJ2-7	TRBD2	15	-
CASSIVRRADNEQFF	TGTGCCAGCAGCATTGTCCGCCGGGCAGACAATGAGCAGTTCTTC	TRBV5-6	TRBJ2-1	-	15	few
CASSQDPGGVQPQHF	TGTGCCAGCAGCCAAGATCCCGGGGGCGTCCAGCCCCAGCATTTT	TRBV3-1	TRBJ1-5	-	15	many
CASSFRDSHYNEQFF	TGTGCCAGCAGCTTCCGGGACTCTCACTACAATGAGCAGTTCTTC	TRBV7-8	TRBJ2-1	-	15	few
CASSQVLPTSGLTDTQYF	TGTGCCAGCAGCCAAGTCCTCCCCACTAGCGGGCTGACAGATACGCAGTATTTT	TRBV3-1	TRBJ2-3	TRBD2	18	-
CASSTRGSNQPQHF	TGTGCCAGCAGCACAAGGGGGTCTAATCAGCCCCAGCATTTT	TRBV6-5	TRBJ1-5	-	14	few
CASSEGQGSNEKLFF	TGTGCCAGCAGTGAAGGACAGGGATCTAATGAAAAACTGTTTTTT	TRBV2	TRBJ1-4	TRBD1	15	-
CASSFGSGRRTYEQYF	TGTGCCAGCAGTTTTGGTAGCGGGAGGAGGACCTACGAGCAGTACTTC	TRBV27	TRBJ2-7	TRBD2	16	many
CASSPTSLEQYF	TGTGCCAGCAGCCCGACTAGTCTCGAGCAGTACTTC	TRBV12-3/TRBV12-4	TRBJ2-7	-	12	-
CASSLEKWKTDTQYF	TGCGCCAGCAGCTTGGAAAAATGGAAAACAGATACGCAGTATTTT	TRBV5-1	TRBJ2-3	-	15	-
CAIGFSNQPQHF	TGTGCCATAGGATTTAGCAATCAGCCCCAGCATTTT	TRBV10-3	TRBJ1-5	-	12	once
CASSLGLAGVETQYF	TGTGCCAGCAGCCTAGGACTAGCGGGAGTAGAGACCCAGTACTTC	TRBV5-8	TRBJ2-5	TRBD2	15	many
CSARQGAIRQPQHF	TGCAGTGCCCGACAGGGGGCCATTCGACAGCCCCAGCATTTT	TRBV20-1	TRBJ1-5	TRBD1	14	few
CASSKRGGRYEQYF	TGTGCCAGCTCCAAGCGGGGAGGTCGCTACGAGCAGTACTTC	TRBV12-3/TRBV12-4	TRBJ2-7	TRBD2	14	-
CASNLRWQYF	TGTGCCAGCAATCTAAGGTGGCAGTACTTC	TRBV14	TRBJ2-7	-	10	-
CAISGSGFQELF	TGTGCCATCAGCGGGAGTGGGTTTCAGGAGCTCTTC	TRBV10-3	TRBJ2-1	-	12	-
CASSLDRPSGANVLTF	TGTGCCAGCAGCTTAGATCGGCCCTCTGGGGCCAACGTCCTGACTTTC	TRBV11-2	TRBJ2-6	-	16	few
CATGTGGKYEQYF	TGTGCCACCGGGACAGGGGGCAAGTACGAGCAGTACTTC	TRBV5-4	TRBJ2-7	TRBD1	13	-
CASSSPWTSLAGAYNEQFF	TGTGCCAGCAGTTCCCCCTGGACGTCTCTAGCGGGAGCTTACAATGAGCAGTTCTTC	TRBV12-3/TRBV12-4	TRBJ2-1	TRBD2	19	-
CASSRGQGGIETQYF	TGCGCCAGCAGCCGGGGACAGGGCGGGATTGAGACCCAGTACTTC	TRBV5-1	TRBJ2-5	TRBD1	15	few
CSARGGFAYNEQFF	TGCAGTGCTAGGGGTGGTTTCGCCTACAATGAGCAGTTCTTC	TRBV20-1	TRBJ2-1	-	14	once
CASCQGAFFRLEGGEQFF	TGTGCCTCCTGCCAAGGAGCCTTTTTTAGACTAGAGGGTGGTGAGCAGTTCTTC	TRBV3-1	TRBJ2-1	-	18	-
CASHRGDYYEQYF	TGCGCCAGCCACAGGGGCGACTACTACGAGCAGTACTTC	TRBV5-1	TRBJ2-7	TRBD1	13	-
CATSRTSGTTDTQYF	TGTGCCACCAGTAGGACTAGCGGGACAACAGATACGCAGTATTTT	TRBV24-1	TRBJ2-3	TRBD2	15	-
CASSFLAASYEQYF	TGCGCCAGCAGCTTTCTAGCGGCCTCCTACGAGCAGTACTTC	TRBV5-1	TRBJ2-7	TRBD2	14	-
CASTDIGGVGTGELFF	TGTGCCAGCACCGATATAGGGGGAGTGGGCACCGGGGAGCTGTTTTTT	TRBV12-3/TRBV12-4	TRBJ2-2	-	16	-
CASSGITKQETQYF	TGTGCCAGCAGCGGAATAACCAAGCAAGAGACCCAGTACTTC	TRBV7-9	TRBJ2-5	-	14	few
CAISSGTEAFF	TGTGCCATCAGCTCCGGGACAGAAGCTTTCTTT	TRBV10-3	TRBJ1-1	-	11	few
CASSLVRSVSNQPQHF	TGTGCCAGCAGCTTAGTCAGGTCGGTTAGCAATCAGCCCCAGCATTTT	TRBV7-8	TRBJ1-5	-	16	-
CASSLFPTGANVLTF	TGCGCCAGCAGCTTGTTTCCGACTGGGGCCAACGTCCTGACTTTC	TRBV5-1	TRBJ2-6	-	15	-
CASRIGQVSSGANVLTF	TGTGCCAGCAGGATAGGACAGGTCAGCTCTGGGGCCAACGTCCTGACTTTC	TRBV4-2	TRBJ2-6	TRBD1	17	-
CASSYARLGLISYNEQFF	TGCGCCAGCAGCTACGCCCGACTAGGACTAATCTCCTACAATGAGCAGTTCTTC	TRBV4-1	TRBJ2-1	-	18	few
CASSLGASGRGDIQYF	TGCGCCAGCAGCTTGGGAGCTAGCGGGAGGGGTGACATTCAGTACTTC	TRBV5-1	TRBJ2-4	TRBD2	16	few
CASSLVREGLYEQYF	TGTGCCAGCAGCTTAGTACGGGAGGGCCTCTACGAGCAGTACTTC	TRBV7-2	TRBJ2-7	TRBD2	15	-
CASRGTGGDSSYNEQFF	TGCGCCAGCCGCGGAACAGGGGGGGATAGTTCCTACAATGAGCAGTTCTTC	TRBV5-1	TRBJ2-1	-	17	-
CASSQPGRGDEQYF	TGCGCCAGCAGCCAACCGGGACGGGGGGACGAGCAGTACTTC	TRBV5-1	TRBJ2-7	TRBD2	14	-
CASGLTGPGRTETQYF	TGTGCCAGCGGTTTAACGGGGCCAGGGCGGACGGAGACCCAGTACTTC	TRBV12-3/TRBV12-4	TRBJ2-5	-	16	-
CASSRQGVTGELFF	TGTGCCAGTAGCAGACAGGGGGTCACCGGGGAGCTGTTTTTT	TRBV19	TRBJ2-2	TRBD1	14	few
CAIRETGALNEQFF	TGTGCCATCAGAGAGACAGGGGCCCTAAATGAGCAGTTCTTC	TRBV10-3	TRBJ2-1	TRBD1	14	many
CASSLGREGNEQFF	TGCGCCAGCAGCTTGGGTCGGGAGGGCAATGAGCAGTTCTTC	TRBV5-1	TRBJ2-1	TRBD2	14	few
CASSAGGSHYEQYF	TGTGCCAGCAGTGCAGGGGGGAGTCACTACGAGCAGTACTTC	TRBV12-3/TRBV12-4	TRBJ2-7	-	14	few
CASSQRRGRHTGELFF	TGTGCCAGCAGCCAGAGAAGGGGACGGCACACCGGGGAGCTGTTTTTT	TRBV3-1	TRBJ2-2	-	16	-
CASSLMGKADTQYF	TGTGCCAGCAGTTTAATGGGGAAGGCAGATACGCAGTATTTT	TRBV12-3/TRBV12-4	TRBJ2-3	-	14	many
CASTPNRLREQYF	TGTGCCAGCACCCCGAACAGGTTACGCGAGCAGTACTTC	TRBV6-1	TRBJ2-7	-	13	-
CGSSRLAGEVDTQYF	TGCGGCAGCAGCCGACTAGCGGGAGAGGTAGATACGCAGTATTTT	TRBV5-1	TRBJ2-3	TRBD2	15	-
CASSYSLVGANVLTF	TGTGCCAGCAGTTACTCTCTAGTTGGGGCCAACGTCCTGACTTTC	TRBV6-5	TRBJ2-6	-	15	once
CTSSYEGSIQYF	TGTACCAGCAGTTACGAAGGGTCCATTCAGTACTTC	TRBV6-2/TRBV6-3	TRBJ2-4	-	12	-
CASSLGGRGKNIQYF	TGTGCCAGCAGCTTGGGGGGGAGGGGGAAAAACATTCAGTACTTC	TRBV7-8	TRBJ2-4	-	15	-
CASSPSSGRLNEQFF	TGCGCCAGCAGCCCTTCTAGCGGGAGATTGAATGAGCAGTTCTTC	TRBV5-1	TRBJ2-1	TRBD2	15	few
CASKPGGSSYEQYF	TGTGCCAGCAAACCCGGGGGAAGCTCCTACGAGCAGTACTTC	TRBV7-8	TRBJ2-7	-	14	few
CASSLVGLGSGRYYNEQFF	TGTGCCAGCAGCTTAGTAGGACTGGGTAGCGGGAGATACTACAATGAGCAGTTCTTC	TRBV7-6	TRBJ2-1	TRBD2	19	-
CASSQRGGGTEAFF	TGTGCCAGCAGCCAACGTGGGGGTGGTACTGAAGCTTTCTTT	TRBV12-3/TRBV12-4	TRBJ1-1	-	14	few
CASTISWADTQYF	TGTGCCAGCACTATATCCTGGGCAGATACGCAGTATTTT	TRBV7-9	TRBJ2-3	-	13	many